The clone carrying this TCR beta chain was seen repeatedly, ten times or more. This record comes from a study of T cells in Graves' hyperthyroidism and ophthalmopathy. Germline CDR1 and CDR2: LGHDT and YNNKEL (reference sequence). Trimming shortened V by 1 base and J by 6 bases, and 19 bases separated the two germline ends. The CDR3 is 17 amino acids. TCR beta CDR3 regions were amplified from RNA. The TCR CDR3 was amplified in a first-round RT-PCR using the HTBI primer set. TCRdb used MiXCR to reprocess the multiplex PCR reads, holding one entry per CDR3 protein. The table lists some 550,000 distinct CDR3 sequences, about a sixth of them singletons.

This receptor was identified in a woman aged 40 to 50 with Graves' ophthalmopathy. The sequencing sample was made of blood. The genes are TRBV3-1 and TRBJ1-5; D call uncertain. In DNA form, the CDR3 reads TGTGCCAGCAGCCAAGGGTACCCCTTGGGCCAAAGTCAGCCCCAGCATTTT. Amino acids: CASSQGYPLGQSQPQHF. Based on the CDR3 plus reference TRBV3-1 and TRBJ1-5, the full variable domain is DTAVSQTPKYLVTQMGNDKSIKCEQNLGHDTMYWYKQDSKKFLKIMFSYNNKELIINETVPNRFSPKSPDKAHLNLHINSLELGDSAVYFCASSQGYPLGQSQPQHFGDGTRLSIL.